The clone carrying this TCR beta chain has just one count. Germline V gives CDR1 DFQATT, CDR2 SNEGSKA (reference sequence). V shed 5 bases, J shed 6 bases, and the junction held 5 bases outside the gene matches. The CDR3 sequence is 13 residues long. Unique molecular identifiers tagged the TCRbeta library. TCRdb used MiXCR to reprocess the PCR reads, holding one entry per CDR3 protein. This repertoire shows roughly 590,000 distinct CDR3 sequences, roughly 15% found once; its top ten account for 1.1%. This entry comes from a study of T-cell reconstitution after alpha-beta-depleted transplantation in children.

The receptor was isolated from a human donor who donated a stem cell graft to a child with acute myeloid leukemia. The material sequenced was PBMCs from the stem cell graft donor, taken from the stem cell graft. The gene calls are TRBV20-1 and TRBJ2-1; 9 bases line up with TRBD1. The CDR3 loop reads CSAAGTGTNEQFF. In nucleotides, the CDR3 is TGCAGTGCTGCCGGGACAGGGACCAATGAGCAGTTCTTC.